One sample yielded the 5 T cell receptor beta chains listed below, sequenced in a study of T cell responses to AZD1222 COVID-19 vaccine (dated by TCRdb to the early 2020s). Receptor libraries were prepared by the immunoSEQ multiplex PCR assay. The immuneACCESS repertoire file appears here via TCRdb, limited to in-frame rearrangements. These files lack a portion of the clones; in checked studies, under half of the deficit traces to unresolved V genes, and the cause of the others is not known. The sample table holds 170,000 or so clones, of which 80% to 95% were seen once. 1% of the sample is in the top ten clones. According to the study, the label for this sample's time point signals: about 28 days (+/-7) after the second vaccine dose. What this sample's treatment or condition label stands for: meningococcal conjugate vaccine given as trial control. The sequencing here drew on peripheral blood, taken 28 days after the second dose of the MenACWY control vaccine. These receptors originate from an adult who received the MenACWY meningococcal vaccine as a control.

The gene calls are TRBV7-9 and TRBJ1-1, with 7 bases aligning to TRBD1. The CDR3 is 15 amino acids. Looked up from germline, CDR1 is SEHNR and CDR2 is FQNEAQ (reference sequence). Unmatched junction bases numbered 9, after V lost 3 bases and J lost 5 bases. The CDR3 sequence is CASSLASGGSTEAFF. The CDR3 nucleotides are TGTGCCAGCAGCTTGGCGTCAGGGGGAAGTACTGAAGCTTTCTTT.

CDR3 loop: CAWRQGPGYGYTF. The CDR3 region has the DNA TGTGCCTGGCGACAGGGGCCGGGGTATGGCTACACCTTC. The chain carries TRBV30 and TRBJ1-2; 8 bases match TRBD1. The ends lost 5 bases at V and 5 bases at J; junction bases unmatched: 7. The CDR3 loop spans 13 amino acids. Germline values: CDR1 GTSNPN, CDR2 SVGIG (reference sequence).

V is TRBV3-1 (or the pseudogene TRBV3-2) and J is TRBJ2-5; 9 bases are shared with TRBD2. J was trimmed by 6 bases and V by 3 bases; bases with no gene match: 2. The CDR3 extends over 13 amino acids. In germline, CDR1 is LGHDT, CDR2 YNNKEL (reference sequence). The CDR3 nucleotides are TGTGCCAGCAGCCAGACTAGCGGTCAGACCCAGTACTTC. Its translation: CASSQTSGQTQYF.

The CDR3 DNA follows: TGCGCCAGCAGCTTAACCGGGGCGGGGATTGGCTACACCTTC. Its protein is CASSLTGAGIGYTF. The chain has TRBV4-3 and TRBJ1-2; D might be TRBD1 (5 bases). V was trimmed by 5 bases and J by 7 bases, leaving 17 bases between them. Germline CDR1 is LGHNA and CDR2 is YSLEER. This CDR3 spans 14 amino acids.

The chain has TRBV15 and TRBJ1-5; D might be TRBD1 (5 bases). CDR3 length equals 14 residues. V was trimmed by 6 bases and J by 0 bases, leaving 9 bases between them. The germline V gene has CDR1 LNHNV and CDR2 YYDKDF (reference sequence). The CDR3 reads CATRGEYSNQPQHF. Written as DNA, the CDR3 is TGTGCCACCAGAGGGGAGTATAGCAATCAGCCCCAGCATTTT.